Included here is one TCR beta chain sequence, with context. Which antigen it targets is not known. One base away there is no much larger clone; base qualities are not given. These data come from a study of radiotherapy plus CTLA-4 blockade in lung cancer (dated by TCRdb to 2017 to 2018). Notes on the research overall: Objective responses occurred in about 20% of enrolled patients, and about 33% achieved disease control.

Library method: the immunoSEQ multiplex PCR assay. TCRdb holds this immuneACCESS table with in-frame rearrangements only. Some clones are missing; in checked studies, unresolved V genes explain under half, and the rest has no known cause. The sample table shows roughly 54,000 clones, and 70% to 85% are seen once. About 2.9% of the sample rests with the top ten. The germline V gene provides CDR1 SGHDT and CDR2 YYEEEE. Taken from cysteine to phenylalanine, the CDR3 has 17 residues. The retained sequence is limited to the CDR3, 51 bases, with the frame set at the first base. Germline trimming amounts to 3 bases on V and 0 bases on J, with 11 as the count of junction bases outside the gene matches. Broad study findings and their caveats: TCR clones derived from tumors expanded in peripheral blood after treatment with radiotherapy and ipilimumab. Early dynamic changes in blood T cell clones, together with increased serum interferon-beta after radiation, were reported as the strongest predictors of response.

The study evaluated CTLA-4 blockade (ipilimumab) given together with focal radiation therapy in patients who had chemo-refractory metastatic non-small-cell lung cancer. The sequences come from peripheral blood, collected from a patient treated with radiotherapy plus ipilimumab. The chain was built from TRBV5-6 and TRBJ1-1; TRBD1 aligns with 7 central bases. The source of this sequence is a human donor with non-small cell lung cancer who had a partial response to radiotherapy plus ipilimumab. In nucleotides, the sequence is TGTGCCAGCAGCTCTACCGGGACAGACCTTATGAACACTGAAGCTTTCTTT. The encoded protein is CASSSTGTDLMNTEAFF.